Listed below are T cell receptor beta chains from one sample, sequenced in a study of cytomegalovirus exposure and HLA in healthy donors. Measured with immunoSEQ multiplex PCR; TCRdb has only the in-frame clones, and not every one. This sample yields some 140,000 clones, of which roughly 80% are seen a single time; 8.8% belongs to the top ten. Sequenced: PBMCs. The receptors shown here come from a woman aged 50 to 60 in good health and CMV-seropositive. Each CDR3 is given with its conserved first and last residue. A D gene is named only where the DNA matches it firmly. For some rows the clone size is stated as once, few or many, or as a class when expanded; others skip it.

D gene: TRBD1
V gene: TRBV10-3
J gene: TRBJ1-2
clone size: few
CDR3 protein: CAISERDSNYGYTF
CDR3 DNA: TGTGCCATCAGTGAGAGGGACAGTAACTATGGCTACACCTTC

D gene: NA
V gene: TRBV18
J gene: TRBJ2-5
clone size: NA
CDR3 protein: CASRLQETQYF
CDR3 DNA: TGTGCCAGCCGACTTCAAGAGACCCAGTACTTC

D gene: NA
V gene: TRBV19
J gene: TRBJ1-5
clone size: NA
CDR3 protein: CASSYLEGNQPQHF
CDR3 DNA: TGTGCCAGTAGTTATTTGGAGGGAAATCAGCCCCAGCATTTT

D gene: TRBD1
V gene: TRBV28
J gene: TRBJ2-2
clone size: NA
CDR3 protein: CASRGAGGWTGELFF
CDR3 DNA: TGTGCCAGCAGGGGGGCAGGGGGCTGGACCGGGGAGCTGTTTTTT

D gene: TRBD2
V gene: TRBV14
J gene: TRBJ2-1
clone size: NA
CDR3 protein: CASSLGGAYEQFF
CDR3 DNA: TGTGCCAGCAGCCTCGGGGGGGCATATGAGCAGTTCTTC

D gene: TRBD2
V gene: TRBV7-8
J gene: TRBJ2-1
clone size: NA
CDR3 protein: CASTPGAGGYNEQFF
CDR3 DNA: TGTGCCAGCACCCCGGGAGCGGGGGGGTACAATGAGCAGTTCTTC

D gene: NA
V gene: TRBV9
J gene: TRBJ2-7
clone size: medium-sized
CDR3 protein: CASSRAGTGFVDEQYF
CDR3 DNA: TGTGCCAGCAGCAGAGCCGGGACTGGATTTGTAGACGAGCAGTACTTC

D gene: NA
V gene: TRBV11-2
J gene: TRBJ2-1
clone size: NA
CDR3 protein: CASRLITGTSANEQFF
CDR3 DNA: TGTGCCAGCAGACTTATTACAGGGACCTCGGCAAATGAGCAGTTCTTC

D gene: TRBD1
V gene: TRBV5-4
J gene: TRBJ2-5
clone size: NA
CDR3 protein: CASTRTGGVETQYF
CDR3 DNA: TGTGCCAGCACCCGTACAGGGGGCGTTGAGACCCAGTACTTC

D gene: TRBD1
V gene: TRBV6-1
J gene: TRBJ2-7
clone size: once
CDR3 protein: CASRLDRLSSYEQYF
CDR3 DNA: TGTGCCAGCAGGCTGGACAGGTTGAGCTCCTACGAGCAGTACTTC

D gene: TRBD1
V gene: TRBV6-5
J gene: TRBJ1-1
clone size: NA
CDR3 protein: CASTPQTGDEAFF
CDR3 DNA: TGTGCCAGCACCCCCCAGACAGGGGATGAAGCTTTCTTT

D gene: TRBD2
V gene: TRBV7-2
J gene: TRBJ2-2
clone size: NA
CDR3 protein: CASSWGGAGELFF
CDR3 DNA: TGTGCCAGCAGCTGGGGGGGGGCCGGGGAGCTGTTTTTT

D gene: NA
V gene: TRBV15
J gene: TRBJ2-7
clone size: NA
CDR3 protein: CATSRDRPYEQYF
CDR3 DNA: TGTGCCACCAGCAGGGACAGACCCTACGAGCAGTACTTC

D gene: TRBD1
V gene: TRBV10-1
J gene: TRBJ2-5
clone size: NA
CDR3 protein: CARTGNETQYF
CDR3 DNA: TGCGCCAGGACAGGGAACGAGACCCAGTACTTC

D gene: NA
V gene: TRBV27
J gene: TRBJ1-5
clone size: NA
CDR3 protein: CASRAFWGEIQPQHF
CDR3 DNA: TGTGCCAGCCGGGCCTTCTGGGGGGAAATTCAGCCCCAGCATTTT

D gene: NA
V gene: TRBV4-2
J gene: TRBJ1-2
clone size: NA
CDR3 protein: CASSPGLQSRYGYTF
CDR3 DNA: TGTGCCAGCAGCCCAGGATTACAGAGCCGATATGGCTACACCTTC

D gene: NA
V gene: TRBV6-6
J gene: TRBJ2-1
clone size: NA
CDR3 protein: CASRTSSNEQFF
CDR3 DNA: TGTGCCAGCAGAACTAGCTCGAATGAGCAGTTCTTC

D gene: TRBD1
V gene: TRBV10-3
J gene: TRBJ1-5
clone size: once
CDR3 protein: CAISGDRVEQPQHF
CDR3 DNA: TGTGCCATCAGTGGTGACAGGGTAGAACAGCCCCAGCATTTT

D gene: NA
V gene: TRBV27
J gene: TRBJ2-7
clone size: NA
CDR3 protein: CASSLRRSSYEQYF
CDR3 DNA: TGTGCCAGCAGTTTAAGGCGGAGCTCCTACGAGCAGTACTTC

D gene: NA
V gene: TRBV9
J gene: TRBJ2-7
clone size: NA
CDR3 protein: CASSVSPGSYEQYF
CDR3 DNA: TGTGCCAGCAGCGTATCCCCCGGGTCCTACGAGCAGTACTTC

D gene: NA
V gene: TRBV7-9
J gene: TRBJ2-7
clone size: NA
CDR3 protein: CASGGGRSYEQYF
CDR3 DNA: TGTGCCAGCGGGGGGGGCCGCTCCTACGAGCAGTACTTC

D gene: TRBD1
V gene: TRBV30
J gene: TRBJ1-2
clone size: NA
CDR3 protein: CATSGTGYGYTF
CDR3 DNA: TGTGCCACATCCGGGACAGGCTATGGCTACACCTTC

D gene: NA
V gene: TRBV11-2
J gene: TRBJ1-4
clone size: NA
CDR3 protein: CASSLGAAGDNEKLFF
CDR3 DNA: TGTGCCAGCAGCTTAGGCGCTGCGGGAGATAATGAAAAACTGTTTTTT

D gene: NA
V gene: TRBV9
J gene: TRBJ2-1
clone size: NA
CDR3 protein: CASSAYQPSNEQFF
CDR3 DNA: TGTGCCAGCAGCGCCTACCAACCGAGCAATGAGCAGTTCTTC

D gene: NA
V gene: TRBV25-1
J gene: TRBJ2-7
clone size: NA
CDR3 protein: CASSEVPYPYEQYF
CDR3 DNA: TGTGCCAGCAGTGAAGTTCCCTACCCCTACGAGCAGTACTTC

D gene: NA
V gene: TRBV10-3
J gene: TRBJ1-1
clone size: NA
CDR3 protein: CAIRGRGSNTEAFF
CDR3 DNA: TGTGCCATCAGGGGGAGGGGGTCGAACACTGAAGCTTTCTTT

D gene: TRBD1
V gene: TRBV5-4
J gene: TRBJ1-6
clone size: NA
CDR3 protein: CASSSAAGTGSSPLHF
CDR3 DNA: TGTGCCAGCAGCTCTGCTGCCGGGACAGGGAGTTCACCCCTCCACTTT

D gene: NA
V gene: TRBV5-8
J gene: TRBJ1-5
clone size: NA
CDR3 protein: CASSLPGQPQHF
CDR3 DNA: TGTGCCAGCAGCTTACCCGGTCAGCCCCAGCATTTT

D gene: NA
V gene: TRBV7-9
J gene: TRBJ1-5
clone size: once
CDR3 protein: CASSNYRDSNQPQHF
CDR3 DNA: TGTGCCAGCAGCAACTACAGGGATAGCAATCAGCCCCAGCATTTT

D gene: TRBD1
V gene: TRBV6-5
J gene: TRBJ2-1
clone size: NA
CDR3 protein: CASTPGTGLNEQFF
CDR3 DNA: TGTGCCAGCACCCCCGGGACAGGGTTGAATGAGCAGTTCTTC

D gene: TRBD1
V gene: TRBV28
J gene: TRBJ1-6
clone size: NA
CDR3 protein: CASSSPRQGYSPLHF
CDR3 DNA: TGTGCCAGCAGTTCCCCAAGACAGGGGTACTCACCCCTCCACTTT

D gene: TRBD2
V gene: TRBV29-1
J gene: TRBJ2-7
clone size: NA
CDR3 protein: CSVENPGGAYEQYF
CDR3 DNA: TGCAGCGTTGAGAATCCTGGGGGGGCCTACGAGCAGTACTTC

D gene: NA
V gene: TRBV5-8
J gene: TRBJ1-1
clone size: NA
CDR3 protein: CASSLLRDGGTEAFF
CDR3 DNA: TGTGCCAGCAGCTTGCTCCGGGACGGGGGTACTGAAGCTTTCTTT

D gene: NA
V gene: TRBV7-3
J gene: TRBJ1-2
clone size: NA
CDR3 protein: CASSLAPRAGYGYTF
CDR3 DNA: TGTGCCAGCAGCTTAGCCCCGAGGGCTGGCTATGGCTACACCTTC

D gene: TRBD2
V gene: TRBV7-3
J gene: TRBJ2-2
clone size: NA
CDR3 protein: CASSFTGGAATGELFF
CDR3 DNA: TGTGCCAGCAGCTTCACGGGGGGGGCCGCCACCGGGGAGCTGTTTTTT

D gene: TRBD1
V gene: TRBV18
J gene: TRBJ1-2
clone size: NA
CDR3 protein: CASSPLLGQGDYGYTF
CDR3 DNA: TGTGCCAGCTCACCATTACTGGGACAGGGGGACTATGGCTACACCTTC

D gene: TRBD1
V gene: TRBV9
J gene: TRBJ1-2
clone size: NA
CDR3 protein: CASSPPGGNYGYTF
CDR3 DNA: TGTGCCAGCAGCCCCCCAGGGGGTAACTATGGCTACACCTTC

D gene: NA
V gene: TRBV7-2
J gene: TRBJ1-2
clone size: NA
CDR3 protein: CASSLPVQASNYGYTF
CDR3 DNA: TGTGCCAGCAGTCTCCCCGTTCAGGCTTCTAACTATGGCTACACCTTC

D gene: TRBD1
V gene: TRBV12-5
J gene: TRBJ1-1
clone size: few
CDR3 protein: CASGGTASATEAFF
CDR3 DNA: TGTGCTAGTGGGGGGACAGCTTCTGCGACGGAAGCTTTCTTT

D gene: NA
V gene: TRBV28
J gene: TRBJ1-5
clone size: NA
CDR3 protein: CASSFDRGSQHF
CDR3 DNA: TGTGCCAGCAGCTTTGACCGGGGTTCTCAGCATTTT

D gene: NA
V gene: TRBV27
J gene: TRBJ2-7
clone size: NA
CDR3 protein: CATQHRTSSYEQYF
CDR3 DNA: TGTGCCACCCAACACAGGACCAGCTCCTACGAGCAGTACTTC

D gene: NA
V gene: TRBV28
J gene: TRBJ2-7
clone size: NA
CDR3 protein: CASSPAGVPRGYEQYF
CDR3 DNA: TGTGCCAGCAGCCCCGCCGGAGTCCCTCGGGGTTACGAGCAGTACTTC

D gene: NA
V gene: TRBV6-6
J gene: TRBJ2-7
clone size: NA
CDR3 protein: CASSRGRTNSYEQYF
CDR3 DNA: TGTGCCAGCAGTCGGGGCCGGACTAACTCCTACGAGCAGTACTTC

D gene: NA
V gene: TRBV2
J gene: TRBJ2-7
clone size: NA
CDR3 protein: CASTRELLSYEQYF
CDR3 DNA: TGTGCCAGCACCAGGGAATTACTCTCCTACGAGCAGTACTTC

D gene: TRBD1
V gene: TRBV5-1
J gene: TRBJ1-4
clone size: NA
CDR3 protein: CASSLVATGGEKLFF
CDR3 DNA: TGCGCCAGCAGCTTGGTGGCGACAGGGGGTGAAAAACTGTTTTTT

D gene: NA
V gene: TRBV19
J gene: TRBJ1-5
clone size: NA
CDR3 protein: CASSGDLSNQPQHF
CDR3 DNA: TGTGCCAGTAGCGGAGATTTAAGCAATCAGCCCCAGCATTTT

D gene: NA
V gene: TRBV30
J gene: TRBJ2-7
clone size: NA
CDR3 protein: CAWRAVQGVSYEQYF
CDR3 DNA: TGTGCCTGGAGGGCTGTCCAGGGCGTCTCCTACGAGCAGTACTTC

D gene: TRBD2
V gene: TRBV4-3
J gene: TRBJ2-1
clone size: few
CDR3 protein: CASSQSTGLASEQFF
CDR3 DNA: TGCGCCAGCAGCCAATCCACGGGACTAGCCAGTGAGCAGTTCTTC

D gene: TRBD1
V gene: TRBV30
J gene: TRBJ2-5
clone size: NA
CDR3 protein: CAFDRAQETQYF
CDR3 DNA: TGTGCCTTTGACAGGGCGCAAGAGACCCAGTACTTC

D gene: NA
V gene: TRBV2
J gene: TRBJ1-2
clone size: NA
CDR3 protein: CASGPLSNYGYTF
CDR3 DNA: TGTGCCAGCGGTCCACTCTCTAACTATGGCTACACCTTC

D gene: NA
V gene: TRBV9
J gene: TRBJ1-2
clone size: NA
CDR3 protein: CASSSYGYGYTF
CDR3 DNA: TGTGCCAGCAGTAGCTACGGGTATGGCTACACCTTC